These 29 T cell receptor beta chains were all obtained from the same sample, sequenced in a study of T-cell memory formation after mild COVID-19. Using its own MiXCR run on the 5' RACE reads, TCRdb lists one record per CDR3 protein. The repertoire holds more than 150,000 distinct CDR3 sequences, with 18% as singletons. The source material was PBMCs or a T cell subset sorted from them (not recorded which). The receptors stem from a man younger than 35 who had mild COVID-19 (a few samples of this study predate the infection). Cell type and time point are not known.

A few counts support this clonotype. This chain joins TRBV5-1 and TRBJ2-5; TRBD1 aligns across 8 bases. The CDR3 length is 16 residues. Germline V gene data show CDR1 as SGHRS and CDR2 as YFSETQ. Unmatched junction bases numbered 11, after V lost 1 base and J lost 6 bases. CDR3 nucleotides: TGCGCCAGCAGCTTGCGGGTTGAGACAGGGGCCAAGACCCAGTACTTC. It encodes CASSLRVETGAKTQYF.

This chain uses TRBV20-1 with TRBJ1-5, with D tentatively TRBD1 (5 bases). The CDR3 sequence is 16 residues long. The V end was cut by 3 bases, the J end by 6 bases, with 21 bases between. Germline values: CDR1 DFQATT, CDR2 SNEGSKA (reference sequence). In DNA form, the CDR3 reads TGCAGTGCTAGCCCCCAGGGCTCGGGAAGCGGTCAGCCCCAGCATTTT. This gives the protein CSASPQGSGSGQPQHF.

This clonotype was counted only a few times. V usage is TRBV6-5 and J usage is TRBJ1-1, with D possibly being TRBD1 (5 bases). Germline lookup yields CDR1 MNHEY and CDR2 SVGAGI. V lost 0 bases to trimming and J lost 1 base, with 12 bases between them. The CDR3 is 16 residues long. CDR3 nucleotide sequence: TGTGCCAGCAGTTACTCCTTCCAGGGTGGGAACACTGAAGCTTTCTTT. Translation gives CASSYSFQGGNTEAFF.

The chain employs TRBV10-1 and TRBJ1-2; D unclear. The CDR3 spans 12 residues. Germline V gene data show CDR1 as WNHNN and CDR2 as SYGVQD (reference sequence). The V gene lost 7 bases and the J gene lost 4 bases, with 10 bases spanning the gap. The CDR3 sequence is CASTRPGYGYTF. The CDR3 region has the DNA TGCGCCAGCACGAGGCCCGGCTATGGCTACACCTTC.

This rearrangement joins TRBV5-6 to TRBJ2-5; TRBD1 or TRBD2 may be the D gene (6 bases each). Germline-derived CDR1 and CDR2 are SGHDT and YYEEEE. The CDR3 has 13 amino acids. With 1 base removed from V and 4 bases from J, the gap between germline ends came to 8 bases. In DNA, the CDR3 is TGTGCCAGCAGCTTGTGGGGGGCAGAGACCCAGTACTTC. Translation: CASSLWGAETQYF.

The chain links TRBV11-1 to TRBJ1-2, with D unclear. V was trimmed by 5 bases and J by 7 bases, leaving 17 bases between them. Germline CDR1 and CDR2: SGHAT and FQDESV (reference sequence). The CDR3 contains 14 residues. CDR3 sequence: CASSHNSEKTGYTF. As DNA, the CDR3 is TGTGCCAGCAGCCACAACTCGGAAAAAACTGGCTACACCTTC.

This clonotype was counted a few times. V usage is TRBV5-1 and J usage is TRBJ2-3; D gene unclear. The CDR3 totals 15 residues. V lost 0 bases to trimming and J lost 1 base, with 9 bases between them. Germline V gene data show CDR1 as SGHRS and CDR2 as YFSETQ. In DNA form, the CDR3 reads TGCGCCAGCAGCTTGGTATCAACTGGCACAGATACGCAGTATTTT. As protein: CASSLVSTGTDTQYF.

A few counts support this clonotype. The CDR3: CASNSGVTVTDTQYF. The CDR3 nucleotides read TGTGCCAGCAACTCGGGGGTGACCGTCACAGATACGCAGTATTTT. The chain recombines TRBV7-9 with TRBJ2-3; perhaps TRBD2 as D (6 bases). V was clipped by 7 bases and J by 2 bases, with 16 bases between them. CDR3 length: 15 amino acids. The germline V gene encodes CDR1 SEHNR and CDR2 FQNEAQ (reference sequence).

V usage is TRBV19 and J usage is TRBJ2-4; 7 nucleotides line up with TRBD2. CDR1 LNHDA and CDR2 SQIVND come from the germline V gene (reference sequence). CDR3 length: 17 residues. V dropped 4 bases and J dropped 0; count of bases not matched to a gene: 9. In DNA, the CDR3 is TGTGCCAGTAGTACGGGGGGTCCTACCTTAGCCAAAAACATTCAGTACTTC. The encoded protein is CASSTGGPTLAKNIQYF.

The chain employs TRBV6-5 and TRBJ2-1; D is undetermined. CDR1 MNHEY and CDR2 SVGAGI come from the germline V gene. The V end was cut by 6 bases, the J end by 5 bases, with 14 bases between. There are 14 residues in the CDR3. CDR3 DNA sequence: TGTGCCAGCAGATTAAACCTCCCGCACAATGAGCAGTTCTTC. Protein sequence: CASRLNLPHNEQFF.

DNA for the CDR3: TGTGCCAGCAGCTTTGCCGGGATAGACTATGGCTACACCTTC. Its protein product is CASSFAGIDYGYTF. V is TRBV5-5 and J is TRBJ1-2; no firm D call. The germline V and J ends were trimmed by 2 bases and 3 bases, with 11 bases remaining between them. Germline-derived CDR1 and CDR2 are SGHKS and YYEKEE (reference sequence). CDR3 length: 14 residues.

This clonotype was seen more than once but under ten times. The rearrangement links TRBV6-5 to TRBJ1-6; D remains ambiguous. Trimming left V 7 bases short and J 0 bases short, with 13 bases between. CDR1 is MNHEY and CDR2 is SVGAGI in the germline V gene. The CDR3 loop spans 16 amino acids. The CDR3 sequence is CASKREVSSYNSPLHF. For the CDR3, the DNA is TGTGCCAGCAAAAGGGAGGTCAGCTCCTATAATTCACCCCTCCACTTT.

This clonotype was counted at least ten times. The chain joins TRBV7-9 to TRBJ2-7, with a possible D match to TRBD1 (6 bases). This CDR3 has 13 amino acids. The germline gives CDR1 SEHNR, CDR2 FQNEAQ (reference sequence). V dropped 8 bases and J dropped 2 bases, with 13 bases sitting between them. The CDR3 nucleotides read TGTGCCAGCGGAGAAGGGGGAGCCTACGAGCAGTACTTC. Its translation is CASGEGGAYEQYF. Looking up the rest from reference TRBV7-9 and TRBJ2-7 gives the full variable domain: DTGVSQNPRHKITKRGQNVTFRCDPISEHNRLYWYRQTLGQGPEFLTYFQNEAQLEKSRLLSDRFSAERPKGSFSTLEIQRTEQGDSAMYLCASGEGGAYEQYFGPGTRLTVT.

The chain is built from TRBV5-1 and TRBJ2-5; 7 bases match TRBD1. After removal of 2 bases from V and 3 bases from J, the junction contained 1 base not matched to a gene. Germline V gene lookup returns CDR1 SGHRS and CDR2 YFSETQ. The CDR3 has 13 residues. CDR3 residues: CASSFTGEETQYF. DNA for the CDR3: TGCGCCAGCAGCTTTACAGGGGAAGAGACCCAGTACTTC. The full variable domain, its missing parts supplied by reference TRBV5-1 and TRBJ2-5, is KAGVTQTPRYLIKTRGQQVTLSCSPISGHRSVSWYQQTPGQGLQFLFEYFSETQRNKGNFPGRFSGRQFSNSRSEMNVSTLELGDSALYLCASSFTGEETQYFGPGTRLLVL.

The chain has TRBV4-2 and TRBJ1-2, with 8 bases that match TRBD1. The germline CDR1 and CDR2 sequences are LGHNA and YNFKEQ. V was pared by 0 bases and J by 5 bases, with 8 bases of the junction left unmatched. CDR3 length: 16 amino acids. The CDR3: CASSQDEGQGWYGYTF. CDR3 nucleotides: TGTGCCAGCAGCCAAGATGAAGGACAGGGATGGTATGGCTACACCTTC.

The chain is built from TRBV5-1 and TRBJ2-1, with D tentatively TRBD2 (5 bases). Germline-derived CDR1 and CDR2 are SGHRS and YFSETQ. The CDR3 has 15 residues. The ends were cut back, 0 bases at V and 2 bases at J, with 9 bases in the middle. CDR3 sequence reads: CASSLAGETYNEQFF. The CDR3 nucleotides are TGCGCCAGCAGCTTGGCCGGGGAAACCTACAATGAGCAGTTCTTC. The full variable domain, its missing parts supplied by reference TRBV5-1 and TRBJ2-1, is KAGVTQTPRYLIKTRGQQVTLSCSPISGHRSVSWYQQTPGQGLQFLFEYFSETQRNKGNFPGRFSGRQFSNSRSEMNVSTLELGDSALYLCASSLAGETYNEQFFGPGTRLTVL.

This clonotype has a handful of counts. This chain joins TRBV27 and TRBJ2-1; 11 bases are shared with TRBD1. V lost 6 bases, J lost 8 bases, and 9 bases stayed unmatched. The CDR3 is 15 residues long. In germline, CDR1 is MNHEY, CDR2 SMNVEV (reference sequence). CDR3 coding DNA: TGTGCCAGCAGCCGACCGGGACAGGGGGGGCATGAGCAGTTCTTC. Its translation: CASSRPGQGGHEQFF.

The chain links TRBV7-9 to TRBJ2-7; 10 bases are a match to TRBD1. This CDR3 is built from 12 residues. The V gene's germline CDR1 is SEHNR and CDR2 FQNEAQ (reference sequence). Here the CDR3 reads CASSLEGTGVDV. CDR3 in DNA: TGTGCCAGCAGCTTGGAAGGGACAGGGGTGGACGTC.

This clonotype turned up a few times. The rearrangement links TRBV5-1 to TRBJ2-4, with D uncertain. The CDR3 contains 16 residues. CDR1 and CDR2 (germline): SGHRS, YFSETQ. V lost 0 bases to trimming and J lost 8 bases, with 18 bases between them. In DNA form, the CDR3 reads TGCGCCAGCAGCTTGGCCATCGATGAGAGTTCGGACATTCAGTACTTC. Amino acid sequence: CASSLAIDESSDIQYF.

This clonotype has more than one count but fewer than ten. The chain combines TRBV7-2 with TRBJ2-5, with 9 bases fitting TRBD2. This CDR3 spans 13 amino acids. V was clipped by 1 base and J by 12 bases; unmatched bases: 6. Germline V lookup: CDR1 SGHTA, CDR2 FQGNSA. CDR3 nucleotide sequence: TGTGCCAGCAGCTTAGAAGCCGGCGGGGGGGAGTACTTC. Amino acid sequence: CASSLEAGGGEYF.

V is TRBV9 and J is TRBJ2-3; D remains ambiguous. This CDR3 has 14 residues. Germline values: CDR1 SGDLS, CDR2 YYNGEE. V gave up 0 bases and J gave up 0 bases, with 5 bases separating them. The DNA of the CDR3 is TGTGCCAGCAGCGTAGTCGGCAGCACAGATACGCAGTATTTT. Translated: CASSVVGSTDTQYF.

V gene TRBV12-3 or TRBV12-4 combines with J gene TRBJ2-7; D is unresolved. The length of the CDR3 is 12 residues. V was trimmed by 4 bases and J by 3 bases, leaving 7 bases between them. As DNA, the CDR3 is TGTGCCAGCAGTTCCGACCGCTACGAGCAGTACGTC. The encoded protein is CASSSDRYEQYV.

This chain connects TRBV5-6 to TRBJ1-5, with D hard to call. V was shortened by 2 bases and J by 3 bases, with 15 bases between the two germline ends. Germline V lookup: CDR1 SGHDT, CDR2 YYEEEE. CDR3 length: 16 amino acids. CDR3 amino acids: CASSFWGREDNQPQHF. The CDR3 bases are TGTGCCAGCAGCTTTTGGGGAAGGGAGGACAATCAGCCCCAGCATTTT. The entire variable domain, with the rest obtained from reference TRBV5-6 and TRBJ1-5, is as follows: DAGVTQSPTHLIKTRGQQVTLRCSPKSGHDTVSWYQQALGQGPQFIFQYYEEEERQRGNFPDRFSGHQFPNYSSELNVNALLLGDSALYLCASSFWGREDNQPQHFGDGTRLSIL.

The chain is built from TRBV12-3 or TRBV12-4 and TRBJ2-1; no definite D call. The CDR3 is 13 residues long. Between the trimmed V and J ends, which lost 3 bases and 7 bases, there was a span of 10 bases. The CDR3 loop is CASSFLALNEQFF. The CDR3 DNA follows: TGTGCCAGCAGTTTTTTGGCGCTTAATGAGCAGTTCTTC.

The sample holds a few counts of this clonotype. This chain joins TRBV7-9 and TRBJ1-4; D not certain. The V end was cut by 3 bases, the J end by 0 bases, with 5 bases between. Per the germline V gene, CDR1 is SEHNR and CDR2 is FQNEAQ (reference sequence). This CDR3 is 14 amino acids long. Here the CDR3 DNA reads TGTGCCAGCAGCTTGGATACAACTAATGAAAAACTGTTTTTT. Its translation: CASSLDTTNEKLFF. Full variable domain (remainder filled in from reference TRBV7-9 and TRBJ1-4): DTGVSQNPRHKITKRGQNVTFRCDPISEHNRLYWYRQTLGQGPEFLTYFQNEAQLEKSRLLSDRFSAERPKGSFSTLEIQRTEQGDSAMYLCASSLDTTNEKLFFGSGTQLSVL.

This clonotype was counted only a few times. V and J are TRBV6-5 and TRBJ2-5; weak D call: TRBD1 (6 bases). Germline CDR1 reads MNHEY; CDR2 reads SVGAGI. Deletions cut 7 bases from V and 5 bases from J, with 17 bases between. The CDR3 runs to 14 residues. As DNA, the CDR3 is TGTGCCAGCAAAAACCGACAGGCGCGGGAGACCCAGTACTTC. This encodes CASKNRQARETQYF.

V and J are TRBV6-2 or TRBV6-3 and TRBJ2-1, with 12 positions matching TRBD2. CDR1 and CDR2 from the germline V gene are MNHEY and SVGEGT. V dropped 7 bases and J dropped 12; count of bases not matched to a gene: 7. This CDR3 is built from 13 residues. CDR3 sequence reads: CASKLAGGSRQFF. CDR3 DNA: TGTGCCAGCAAACTAGCGGGGGGATCCCGGCAGTTCTTC.

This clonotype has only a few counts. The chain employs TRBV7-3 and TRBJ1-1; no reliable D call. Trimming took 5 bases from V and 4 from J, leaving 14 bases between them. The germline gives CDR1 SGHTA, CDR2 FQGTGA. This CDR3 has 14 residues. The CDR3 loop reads CASSPTPRRTEAFF. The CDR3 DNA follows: TGTGCCAGCAGCCCGACGCCGCGCCGCACTGAAGCTTTCTTT. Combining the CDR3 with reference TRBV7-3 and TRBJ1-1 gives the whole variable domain GAGVSQTPSNKVTEKGKYVELRCDPISGHTALYWYRQSLGQGPEFLIYFQGTGAADDSGLPNDRFFAVRPEGSVSTLKIQRTERGDSAVYLCASSPTPRRTEAFFGQGTRLTVV.

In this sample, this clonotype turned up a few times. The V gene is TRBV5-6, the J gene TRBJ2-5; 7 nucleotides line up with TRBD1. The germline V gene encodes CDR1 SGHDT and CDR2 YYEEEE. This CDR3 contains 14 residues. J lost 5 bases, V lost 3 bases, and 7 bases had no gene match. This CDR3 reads CASSYRQGWETQYF. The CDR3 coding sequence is TGTGCCAGCAGCTATAGACAGGGTTGGGAGACCCAGTACTTC. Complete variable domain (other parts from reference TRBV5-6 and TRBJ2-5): DAGVTQSPTHLIKTRGQQVTLRCSPKSGHDTVSWYQQALGQGPQFIFQYYEEEERQRGNFPDRFSGHQFPNYSSELNVNALLLGDSALYLCASSYRQGWETQYFGPGTRLLVL.